This T cell receptor (beta chain) was captured in a study of cytomegalovirus exposure and HLA in healthy donors. As concerns this clone: What it binds is not known.

Study findings and constraints: Reports credit the classifier with highly specific, highly sensitive diagnosis of cytomegalovirus status.

Germline CDR1 is MNHEY and CDR2 is SVGAGI. The V and J ends lost 4 bases and 5 bases respectively, with 12 bases between them. CDR3 length equals 14 residues. Here immunoSEQ multiplex PCR was the method, and the copy in TCRdb shows in-frame clones only, minus some. The sample yields about 180,000 clones, less than 85% seen once. This sequence originates from a man between 18 and 35 years old in good health and CMV-seropositive. This chain connects TRBV6-5 to TRBJ1-5; weak D call: TRBD1 (5 bases). The sample comprised PBMCs. As DNA, the CDR3 is TGTGCCAGCAGTTTAACTGCGGGGGATCAGCCCCAGCATTTT. This sequence encodes CASSLTAGDQPQHF.